Shown below are 12 T cell receptor beta chains from a single sample sequenced in a study of patients with pleural tuberculosis (dated by TCRdb to between 2013 and 2015). Sequencer: Illumina Genome Analyzer IIx. The public reads were quality trimmed at Q25 with fastp and then assembled into clones with MiXCR by TCRdb, keeping productive beta chains. Rows with one shared CDR3 protein collapse into an entry with the most common genes and DNA. The sample contains approximately 50,000 distinct CDR3 sequences, around 7% of them found a single time. Clones ranked in the top ten supply around 15% of the sample. These receptors were obtained from a human donor with pleural tuberculosis.

This clonotype was observed many times. The chain uses TRBV20-1 and TRBJ1-2; TRBD1 might be the D (6 bases). In germline, CDR1 is DFQATT, CDR2 SNEGSKA (reference sequence). V shed 5 bases and J shed 3 bases, with 13 bases lying between them. The CDR3 covers 13 residues. In nucleotides, the CDR3 is TGCAGTGCTTGGTTCGGGGGCGACTATGGCTACACCTTC. This encodes CSAWFGGDYGYTF.

The table lists this clonotype with a few counts. The chain employs TRBV2 and TRBJ2-3; 13 bases align to TRBD2. CDR3 length: 15 amino acids. V lost 6 bases, J lost 5 bases, and 5 bases stayed unmatched. Per the germline V gene, CDR1 is SNHLY and CDR2 is FYNNEI. The CDR3 DNA is TGTGCCAGCAGGCATGGACTAGCGGGAGTAGATACGCAGTATTTT. Its protein product is CASRHGLAGVDTQYF. Looking up the rest from reference TRBV2 and TRBJ2-3 gives the full variable domain: EPEVTQTPSHQVTQMGQEVILRCVPISNHLYFYWYRQILGQKVEFLVSFYNNEISEKSEIFDDQFSVERPDGSNFTLKIRSTKLEDSAMYFCASRHGLAGVDTQYFGPGTRLTVL.

The chain is built from TRBV11-2 and TRBJ1-4; no reliable D call. Trimming stripped 5 bases from V and 0 bases from J, with 10 bases between. CDR1 and CDR2 (germline): SGHAT, FQNNGV. CDR3 size: 15 residues. The CDR3 loop is CASSPLASTNEKLFF. CDR3 DNA: TGTGCCAGCAGCCCTTTGGCCTCAACTAATGAAAAACTGTTTTTT.

This clonotype was observed at least ten times. This chain connects TRBV28 to TRBJ2-1; D is uncertain. Germline CDR1 MDHEN, CDR2 SYDVKM. The CDR3 extends over 15 amino acids. V gave up 3 bases and J gave up 0 bases, with 9 bases separating them. For the CDR3, the DNA is TGTGCCAGCAGTTTCGACAAGAGCTCCTACAATGAGCAGTTCTTC. Residues: CASSFDKSSYNEQFF.

This clonotype has at least ten counts. The chain combines TRBV27 with TRBJ2-7; TRBD1 is a possible D gene (5 bases). CDR3 size: 14 residues. Germline CDR1 MNHEY, CDR2 SMNVEV (reference sequence). V lost 3 bases, J lost 2 bases, and 11 bases lay in between. CDR3 sequence: CASSLNRMAYEQYF. The CDR3, as DNA: TGTGCCAGCAGTTTGAACAGGATGGCCTACGAGCAGTACTTC.

The V gene is TRBV7-2, the J gene TRBJ2-7; D is tentatively TRBD1 or TRBD2 (5 bases each). The CDR3 has 14 residues. Germline V lookup: CDR1 SGHTA, CDR2 FQGNSA. V lost 0 bases to trimming and J lost 2 bases, with 8 bases between them. The CDR3, as DNA: TGTGCCAGCAGCTTAGCCCGGGGACCCTACGAGCAGTACGTC. This encodes CASSLARGPYEQYV.

This chain uses TRBV5-1 with TRBJ1-5; D uncertain. Germline V gene lookup returns CDR1 SGHRS and CDR2 YFSETQ. V was cut by 0 bases and J by 3 bases, with 10 bases left in between. The CDR3 totals 15 residues. The CDR3 protein is CASSLGTGINQPQHF. CDR3 nucleotide sequence: TGCGCCAGCAGCTTGGGGACGGGGATCAATCAGCCCCAGCATTTT.

This clonotype was seen more than once but under ten times. The rearrangement uses TRBV27 and TRBJ1-3; TRBD1 matches 11 bases. This CDR3 spans 17 amino acids. Unmatched junction bases numbered 2, after V lost 1 base and J lost 0 bases. The germline gives CDR1 MNHEY, CDR2 SMNVEV (reference sequence). CDR3 sequence (DNA): TGTGCCAGCAGTTTATGGGGGACAGGGGGCTCTGGAAACACCATATATTTT. Translated, it gives CASSLWGTGGSGNTIYF.

This clonotype was seen repeatedly, ten times or more. This rearrangement joins TRBV11-2 to TRBJ2-1, with D maybe TRBD1 (6 bases). The CDR3 consists of 15 residues. Germline loops: CDR1 SGHAT, CDR2 FQNNGV. The ends were cut back, 1 base at V and 8 bases at J, with 15 bases in the middle. The CDR3 reads CASSLGDIQLHEQFF. In DNA form, the CDR3 reads TGTGCCAGCAGCTTAGGGGACATCCAACTCCATGAGCAGTTCTTC.

This clonotype was counted only a few times. Since the CDR3 does not end with the conserved phenylalanine or tryptophan, this likely comes from a read error. The gene calls are TRBV20-1 and TRBJ1-1, with D maybe TRBD1 (5 bases). Between the trimmed V and J ends, which lost 1 base and 4 bases, there was a span of 19 bases. This CDR3 has 16 amino acids. Germline-derived CDR1 and CDR2 are DFQATT and SNEGSKA (reference sequence). As DNA, the CDR3 is TGCAGTGCTAGAGCAGTGGGGACCCCCCCGAGCACTGAAGCTTTCCTT. Protein sequence: CSARAVGTPPSTEAFL.

This clonotype was counted many times. DNA for the CDR3: TGCGCCAGCAGCCAAGTAAGAGCGGTTAACAATGAGCAGTTCTTC. It translates to CASSQVRAVNNEQFF. The gene calls are TRBV4-1 and TRBJ2-1; possibly TRBD2 for D (5 bases). Deletions cut 1 base from V and 5 bases from J, with 12 bases between. Germline CDR1 and CDR2: MGHRA and YSYEKL. There are 15 residues in the CDR3.

As for this clonotype: Possible read error: a much larger clone is one base away. The V and J genes are TRBV11-2 and TRBJ2-5; maybe TRBD2 (5 bases). Looked up from germline, CDR1 is SGHAT and CDR2 is FQNNGV. The CDR3 spans 13 residues. The V end lost 8 bases, the J end lost 9 bases, and 19 bases lay between the germline ends. Written as DNA, the CDR3 is TGTGCCAGCGGTTCTCGATCTCAGGAGGCCCAGTACTTC. Protein: CASGSRSQEAQYF.